The clone carrying this TCR beta chain was found once. The antigen remains unidentified. Sample time point: cycle 4 day 1 (C4D1), after five to seven weeks of nivolumab. Autologous stem cell transplantation was followed by relapse in every patient, and brentuximab vedotin exposure varied. CD8+ T cell isolation from thawed PBMCs was performed by magnetic negative selection. This sample is drawn from a study of PD-1 blockade in classical Hodgkin lymphoma. Study observations and caveats: Those achieving complete response showed baseline diversity like newly diagnosed patients.

The CDR3 is made up of 14 amino acids. After removal of 1 base from V and 5 bases from J, the junction contained 4 bases not matched to a gene. From germline, CDR1 is SEHNR and CDR2 FQNEAQ (reference sequence). TCRdb keeps only in-frame clones here, not all; method: immunoSEQ multiplex PCR. The sample records about 8,100 clones, roughly 80% being singletons. This specimen consisted of CD8+ T cells from blood, obtained before the fourth cycle of nivolumab. The sequence was obtained from a human donor with classical Hodgkin lymphoma. The gene calls are TRBV7-9 and TRBJ2-7; 8 bases align to TRBD1. CDR3 region: CASSLGTGNHEQYF. CDR3 nucleotide sequence: TGTGCCAGCAGCTTAGGGACAGGGAACCACGAGCAGTACTTC.